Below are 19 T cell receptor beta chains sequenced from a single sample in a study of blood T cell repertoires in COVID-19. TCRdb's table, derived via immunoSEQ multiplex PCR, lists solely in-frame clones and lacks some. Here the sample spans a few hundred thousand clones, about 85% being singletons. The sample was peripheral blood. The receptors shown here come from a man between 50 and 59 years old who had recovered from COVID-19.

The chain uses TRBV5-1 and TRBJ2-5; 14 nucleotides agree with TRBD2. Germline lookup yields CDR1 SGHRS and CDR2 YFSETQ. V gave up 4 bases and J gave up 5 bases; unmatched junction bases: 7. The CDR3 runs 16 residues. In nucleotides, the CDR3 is TGCGCCAGCAGCCTCCGACTAGCGGGAGGGCAGGAGACCCAGTACTTC. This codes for CASSLRLAGGQETQYF.

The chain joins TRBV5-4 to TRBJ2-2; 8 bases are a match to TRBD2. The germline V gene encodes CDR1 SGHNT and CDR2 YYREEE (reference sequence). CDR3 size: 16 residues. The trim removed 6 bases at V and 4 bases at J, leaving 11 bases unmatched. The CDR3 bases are TGTGCCAGCACCCCCGGCGGGACTAGGGGCACCGGGGAGCTGTTTTTT. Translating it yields CASTPGGTRGTGELFF.

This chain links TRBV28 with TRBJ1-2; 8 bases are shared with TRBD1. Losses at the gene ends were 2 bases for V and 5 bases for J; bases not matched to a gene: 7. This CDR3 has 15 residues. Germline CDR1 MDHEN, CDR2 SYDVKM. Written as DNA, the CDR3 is TGTGCCAGCAGTTTAGCGTCCACAGGGGGGTATGGCTACACCTTC. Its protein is CASSLASTGGYGYTF.

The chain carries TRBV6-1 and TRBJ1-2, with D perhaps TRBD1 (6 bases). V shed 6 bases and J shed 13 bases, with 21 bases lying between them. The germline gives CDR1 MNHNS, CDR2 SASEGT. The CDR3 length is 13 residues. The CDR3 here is CASRQNLQGPTTF. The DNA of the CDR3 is TGTGCCAGCAGACAAAACCTACAGGGCCCGACCACCTTC.

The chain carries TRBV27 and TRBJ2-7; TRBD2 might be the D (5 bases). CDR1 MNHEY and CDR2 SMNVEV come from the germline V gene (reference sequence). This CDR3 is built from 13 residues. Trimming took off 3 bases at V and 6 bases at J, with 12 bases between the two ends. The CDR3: CASSLLAPGEQYF. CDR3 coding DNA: TGTGCCAGCAGTTTGCTAGCCCCCGGCGAGCAGTACTTC.

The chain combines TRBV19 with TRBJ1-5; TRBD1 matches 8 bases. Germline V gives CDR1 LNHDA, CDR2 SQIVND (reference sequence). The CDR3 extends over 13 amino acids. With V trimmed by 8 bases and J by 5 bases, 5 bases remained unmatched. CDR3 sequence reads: CASRDRSHQPQHF. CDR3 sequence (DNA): TGTGCCAGTCGGGACAGGTCTCATCAGCCCCAGCATTTT.

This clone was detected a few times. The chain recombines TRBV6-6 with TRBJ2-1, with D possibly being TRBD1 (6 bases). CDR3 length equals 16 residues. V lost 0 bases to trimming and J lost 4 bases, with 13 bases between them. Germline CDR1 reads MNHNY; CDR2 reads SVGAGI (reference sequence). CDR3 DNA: TGTGCCAGCAGTTACTCCCTGGGGACAAATTACAATGAGCAGTTCTTC. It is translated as CASSYSLGTNYNEQFF.

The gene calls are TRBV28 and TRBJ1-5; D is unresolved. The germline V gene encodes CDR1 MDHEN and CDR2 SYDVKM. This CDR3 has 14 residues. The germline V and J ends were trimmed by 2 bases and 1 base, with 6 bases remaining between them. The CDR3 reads CASSLGHSNQPQHF. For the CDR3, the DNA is TGTGCCAGCAGTTTAGGGCACAGCAATCAGCCCCAGCATTTT.

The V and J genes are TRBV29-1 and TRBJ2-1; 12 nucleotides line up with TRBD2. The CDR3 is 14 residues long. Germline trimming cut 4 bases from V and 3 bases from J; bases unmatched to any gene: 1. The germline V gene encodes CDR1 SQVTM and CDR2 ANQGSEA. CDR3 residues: CSVGGLAGYNEQFF. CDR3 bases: TGCAGCGTTGGGGGACTAGCGGGCTACAATGAGCAGTTCTTC.

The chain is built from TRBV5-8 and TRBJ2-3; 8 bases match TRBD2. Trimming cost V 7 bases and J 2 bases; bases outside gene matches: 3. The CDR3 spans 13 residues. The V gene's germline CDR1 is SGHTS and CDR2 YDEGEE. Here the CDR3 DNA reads TGTGCCAGCGGACTAGCCTCCACAGATACGCAGTATTTT. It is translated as CASGLASTDTQYF.

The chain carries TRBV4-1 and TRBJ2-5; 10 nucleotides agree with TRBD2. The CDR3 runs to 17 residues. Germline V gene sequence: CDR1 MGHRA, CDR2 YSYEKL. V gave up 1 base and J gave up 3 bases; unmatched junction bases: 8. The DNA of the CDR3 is TGCGCCAGCAGCCAAGGAGTAGCGGGAGGTGTAAAAGAGACCCAGTACTTC. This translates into CASSQGVAGGVKETQYF.

Written as DNA, the CDR3 is TGTGCCAGCACCACAGGGCGGAACACCGGGGAGCTGTTTTTT. Translating it yields CASTTGRNTGELFF. This sequence joins TRBV25-1 and TRBJ2-2; D possibly corresponds to TRBD1 (6 bases). V lost 7 bases, J lost 1 base, and 10 bases lay in between. Looked up from germline, CDR1 is MGHDK and CDR2 is SYGVNS. This CDR3 comprises 14 residues.

The CDR3 DNA is TGTGCCAGCAGTAAACAGGGGTATAGCAATCAGCCCCAGCATTTT. Translation: CASSKQGYSNQPQHF. The V gene is TRBV27, the J gene TRBJ1-5, with 7 bases identical to TRBD1. The CDR3 loop spans 15 amino acids. J was trimmed by 0 bases and V by 5 bases; bases with no gene match: 4. Germline V gene sequence: CDR1 MNHEY, CDR2 SMNVEV (reference sequence).

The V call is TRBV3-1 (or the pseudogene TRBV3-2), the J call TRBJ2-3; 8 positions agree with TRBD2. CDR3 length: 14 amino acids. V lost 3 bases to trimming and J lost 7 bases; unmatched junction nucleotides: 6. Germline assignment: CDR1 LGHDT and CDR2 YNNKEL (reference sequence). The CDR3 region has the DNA TGTGCCAGCAGCCATAGCGGGATGACGAATACGCAGTATTTT. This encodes CASSHSGMTNTQYF.

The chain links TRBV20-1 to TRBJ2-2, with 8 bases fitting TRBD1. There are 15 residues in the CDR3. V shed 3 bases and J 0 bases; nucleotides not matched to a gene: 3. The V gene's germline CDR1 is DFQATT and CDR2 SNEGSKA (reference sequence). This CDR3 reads CSASPGQANTGELFF. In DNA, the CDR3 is TGCAGTGCTAGTCCGGGACAGGCGAACACCGGGGAGCTGTTTTTT.

This CDR3 is CASSPPFDSYGYTF. As DNA, the CDR3 is TGTGCCAGCTCACCTCCTTTCGACAGCTATGGCTACACCTTC. The chain couples TRBV18 to TRBJ1-2, with a weak D call TRBD1 (5 bases). V gave up 3 bases and J gave up 4 bases, with 12 bases separating them. Germline V gives CDR1 KGHSH, CDR2 LQKENI. There are 14 residues in the CDR3.

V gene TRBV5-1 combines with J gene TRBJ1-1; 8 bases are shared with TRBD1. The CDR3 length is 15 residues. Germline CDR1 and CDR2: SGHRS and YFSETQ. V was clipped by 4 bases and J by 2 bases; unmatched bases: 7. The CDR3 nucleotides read TGCGCCAGCAGCCCAACGACAGGGGCAAACACTGAAGCTTTCTTT. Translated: CASSPTTGANTEAFF.

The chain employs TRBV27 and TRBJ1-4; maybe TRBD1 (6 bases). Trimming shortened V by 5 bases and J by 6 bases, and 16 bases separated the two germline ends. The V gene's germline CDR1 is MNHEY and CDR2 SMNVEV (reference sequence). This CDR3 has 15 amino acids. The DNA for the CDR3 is TGTGCCAGCAGTCCCCTCGACAGGTTTTATGAAAAACTGTTTTTT. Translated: CASSPLDRFYEKLFF.

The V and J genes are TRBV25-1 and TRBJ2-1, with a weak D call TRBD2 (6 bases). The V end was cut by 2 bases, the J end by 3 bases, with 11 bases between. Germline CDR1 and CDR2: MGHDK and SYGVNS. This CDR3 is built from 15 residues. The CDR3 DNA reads TGTGCCAGCAGTGAAGGCGGGACGGGCTACAATGAGCAGTTCTTC. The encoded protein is CASSEGGTGYNEQFF.